This is a list of T cell receptor beta chains from one sample in a study of blood T cell repertoires in COVID-19. Assay: immunoSEQ multiplex PCR; the TCRdb copy retains only in-frame clones and omits some. The data contain about 160,000 clones, around 82% of them singletons. Sequenced: peripheral blood. The receptors were gathered from a woman in her thirties or forties with COVID-19, enrolled during active disease. Both conserved end residues are part of each CDR3. Clone size is shown for a subset of rows, as once, few, many or a class of expanded clone.

v_gene,j_gene,abundance,CDR3aa
TRBV6-1,TRBJ2-7,few,CASSEASGTTYEQYF
TRBV3-1/TRBV3-2,TRBJ1-6,NA,CASSLDGGVVYSPLHF
TRBV6-5,TRBJ1-1,NA,CASSRQNTEAFF
TRBV4-2,TRBJ2-7,few,CASSQDSPGPYEQYF
TRBV2,TRBJ2-1,NA,CASSRGTSGTHEQFF
TRBV6-5,TRBJ1-6,NA,CASSYGGSNSPLHF
TRBV6-5,TRBJ2-7,NA,CASSWRQQSIREQYF
TRBV24-1,TRBJ1-2,few,CATSDPDRVYGYTF
TRBV2,TRBJ1-4,NA,CASTYAMAGEGKLFF
TRBV6-4,TRBJ2-2,few,CASIPSPRDRAFTGELFF
TRBV28,TRBJ2-1,NA,CASTPGLAGGDEQFF
TRBV30,TRBJ2-5,NA,CAWSPPWRQETQYF
TRBV25-1,TRBJ1-2,NA,CASSEVVGIGYTF
TRBV6-5,TRBJ1-2,once,CASRQGGGRGYTF
TRBV7-8,TRBJ1-5,NA,CASTLEGQGARQPQHF
TRBV28,TRBJ2-3,NA,CASSFPTHTLPGLGPDTQYF
TRBV5-1,TRBJ2-2,NA,CASSLEIGTGELFF
TRBV5-4,TRBJ2-7,NA,CASSREGASGFYEQYF
TRBV7-3,TRBJ2-2,NA,CASSLSGFTGELFF
TRBV28,TRBJ2-2,NA,CASSLIVGLAGSQERELFF
TRBV4-1,TRBJ2-2,NA,CASSQVTGLNTGELFF
TRBV12-3/TRBV12-4,TRBJ1-2,NA,CASSLGGVGYTF
TRBV4-1,TRBJ1-1,NA,CASSHQGSGPSEAFF
TRBV6-5,TRBJ1-6,NA,CASSYSTLNSPLHF
TRBV5-6,TRBJ1-3,NA,CASSLGPAGYSGNTIYF
TRBV7-3,TRBJ2-2,NA,CASRASGSNTGELFF
TRBV6-5,TRBJ2-2,NA,CASRSAGELFF
TRBV27,TRBJ2-1,NA,CASSPSGRGNEQFF
TRBV4-2,TRBJ1-2,NA,CASSLTARAPGNYGYTF
TRBV3-1/TRBV3-2,TRBJ2-5,once,CASSQTSGRASETQYF
TRBV5-1,TRBJ2-3,NA,CASSLSGKVDTQYF